A single sample gave rise to the 18 T cell receptor beta chains below, sequenced in a study of technical replicates of blood from several donors. Produced via immunoSEQ multiplex PCR; TCRdb's table is partial and in-frame only. The sample lists about 93,000 clones, 95% occurring once. Input material: T cells isolated from PBMCs. These receptors were taken from a human donor in good health.

The chain employs TRBV7-9 and TRBJ2-1; D not resolved. CDR1 and CDR2 from the germline V gene are SEHNR and FQNEAQ (reference sequence). V gave up 5 bases and J gave up 8 bases, with 10 bases separating them. There are 12 residues in the CDR3. CDR3 sequence (DNA): TGTGCCAGCAGCCCTAGGTTGGATGAGCAGTTCTTC. This translates into CASSPRLDEQFF. Full variable domain (rest looked up from reference TRBV7-9 and TRBJ2-1): DTGVSQNPRHKITKRGQNVTFRCDPISEHNRLYWYRQTLGQGPEFLTYFQNEAQLEKSRLLSDRFSAERPKGSFSTLEIQRTEQGDSAMYLCASSPRLDEQFFGPGTRLTVL.

J is TRBJ1-4 and V is TRBV14; 12 positions match TRBD1. This CDR3 region has 18 residues. V dropped 4 bases and J dropped 7; count of bases not matched to a gene: 13. The V gene's germline CDR1 is SGHDN and CDR2 FVKESK. The CDR3 spells CASSLAFGGTGGSEKLFF. As DNA, the CDR3 is TGTGCCAGCAGCCTAGCGTTTGGGGGGACAGGGGGCTCTGAAAAACTGTTTTTT. Combining the CDR3 with reference TRBV14 and TRBJ1-4 gives the whole variable domain EAGVTQFPSHSVIEKGQTVTLRCDPISGHDNLYWYRRVMGKEIKFLLHFVKESKQDESGMPNNRFLAERTGGTYSTLKVQPAELEDSGVYFCASSLAFGGTGGSEKLFFGSGTQLSVL.

The genes are TRBV27 and TRBJ2-7; D may be TRBD1 (5 bases). Per germline, CDR1 MNHEY and CDR2 SMNVEV (reference sequence). The CDR3 runs to 13 residues. Trimming removed 4 bases from V and 2 bases from J, with 9 bases in between. This CDR3 reads CASSSDSAYEQYF. The CDR3 DNA sequence: TGTGCCAGCAGTTCAGACAGTGCCTACGAGCAGTACTTC.

The chain recombines TRBV9 with TRBJ1-5, with unresolved D. The CDR3 is made up of 16 amino acids. The germline gives CDR1 SGDLS, CDR2 YYNGEE. The V gene lost 3 bases and the J gene lost 0 bases, with 13 bases spanning the gap. This CDR3 reads CASSASAGYSNQPQHF. CDR3 nucleotide sequence: TGTGCCAGCAGCGCATCTGCCGGGTATAGCAATCAGCCCCAGCATTTT.

The chain uses TRBV29-1 and TRBJ1-1; tentative D call: TRBD1 (6 bases). CDR1 and CDR2 (germline): SQVTM, ANQGSEA. The V end lost 7 bases, the J end lost 1 base, and 10 bases lay between the germline ends. The length of the CDR3 is 12 residues. This CDR3 is CSAQQGNTEAFF. CDR3 coding DNA: TGCAGCGCACAACAGGGGAACACTGAAGCTTTCTTT.

The chain carries TRBV6-5 and TRBJ2-7, with D maybe TRBD2 (6 bases). CDR1 is MNHEY and CDR2 is SVGAGI in the germline V gene. V was clipped by 6 bases and J by 4 bases, with 13 bases between them. The CDR3 spans 13 residues. CDR3 amino acids: CASRPGRGYEQYF. In nucleotides, the CDR3 is TGTGCCAGCAGACCGGGCCGGGGGTACGAGCAGTACTTC.

The gene calls are TRBV4-1 and TRBJ2-7; D is possibly TRBD2 (7 bases). V lost 3 bases and J lost 0, with 18 bases in between. Germline CDR1 MGHRA, CDR2 YSYEKL. CDR3 length: 17 residues. The CDR3 protein is CASSQLGGGESSYEQYF. The CDR3 DNA follows: TGCGCCAGCAGCCAGCTAGGGGGGGGCGAGTCCTCCTACGAGCAGTACTTC.

J is TRBJ2-1 and V is TRBV28; 10 bases are shared with TRBD2. The germline V gene encodes CDR1 MDHEN and CDR2 SYDVKM. V lost 0 bases, J lost 10 bases, and 12 bases stayed unmatched. CDR3 length: 17 amino acids. The CDR3 loop is CASSLWGAGGQEVEQFF. CDR3 DNA sequence: TGTGCCAGCAGTTTATGGGGAGCGGGGGGGCAGGAGGTGGAGCAGTTCTTC. The full variable domain, in which reference TRBV28 and TRBJ2-1 provide the parts outside the CDR3, is DVKVTQSSRYLVKRTGEKVFLECVQDMDHENMFWYRQDPGLGLRLIYFSYDVKMKEKGDIPEGYSVSREKKERFSLILESASTNQTSMYLCASSLWGAGGQEVEQFFGPGTRLTVL.

V gene TRBV4-1 combines with J gene TRBJ2-1; perhaps TRBD1 as D (6 bases). V dropped 0 bases and J dropped 8 bases, with 20 bases sitting between them. The CDR3 spans 17 residues. Germline CDR1 is MGHRA and CDR2 is YSYEKL. The CDR3 bases are TGCGCCAGCAGCCAAGACGGGACCGCCAGGGGTTGGGATGAGCAGTTCTTC. It specifies CASSQDGTARGWDEQFF.

This chain joins TRBV29-1 and TRBJ2-1; the match to TRBD2 covers 7 bases. CDR3 length equals 14 residues. V was pared by 1 base and J by 6 bases, with 6 bases of the junction left unmatched. Germline CDR1 reads SQVTM; CDR2 reads ANQGSEA. The CDR3 DNA reads as TGCAGCGTTGAAGGCGCGGGAGCGGTCAATGAGCAGTTCTTC. Amino acids: CSVEGAGAVNEQFF.

V is TRBV2 and J is TRBJ2-2, with TRBD2 as a possible D gene (6 bases). V was cut by 1 base and J by 4 bases, with 10 bases left in between. The CDR3 sequence is 15 residues long. Germline V gives CDR1 SNHLY, CDR2 FYNNEI. The CDR3 loop reads CASSEVGGSTGELFF. Here the CDR3 DNA reads TGTGCCAGCAGTGAAGTTGGAGGGTCCACCGGGGAGCTGTTTTTT.

J is TRBJ2-7 and V is TRBV29-1; tentative D call: TRBD2 (6 bases). Germline-derived CDR1 and CDR2 are SQVTM and ANQGSEA. The germline V and J ends were trimmed by 4 bases and 0 bases, with 16 bases remaining between them. The CDR3 sequence is 15 residues long. CDR3 in amino acids: CSVAQYGGVSYEQYF. The CDR3, as DNA: TGCAGCGTTGCTCAGTATGGCGGGGTCTCCTACGAGCAGTACTTC.

V usage is TRBV2 and J usage is TRBJ2-5; D is possibly TRBD2 (6 bases). The CDR3 consists of 14 residues. The V and J ends lost 5 bases and 0 bases respectively, with 10 bases between them. Germline V gene sequence: CDR1 SNHLY, CDR2 FYNNEI. The CDR3 bases are TGTGCCAGCAGTTCCTGGGGGGACCAAGAGACCCAGTACTTC. Translating gives CASSSWGDQETQYF.

The chain combines TRBV5-4 with TRBJ1-6; maybe TRBD1 (6 bases). The germline V gene has CDR1 SGHNT and CDR2 YYREEE (reference sequence). CDR3 length equals 16 residues. V gave up 2 bases and J gave up 8 bases, with 17 bases separating them. CDR3 region: CASSLVRGRGDSPLHF. The CDR3 DNA sequence: TGTGCCAGCAGCTTAGTTAGGGGCAGGGGTGATTCACCCCTCCACTTT.

This sequence joins TRBV6-5 and TRBJ2-5, with D possibly matching TRBD2 (7 bases). V was shortened by 6 bases and J by 4 bases, with 12 bases between the two germline ends. The CDR3 is 13 residues long. CDR1 is MNHEY, CDR2 SVGAGI, per germline. The CDR3 nucleotides are TGTGCCAGCAGGCCAAGGGGGGGAGAGACCCAGTACTTC. This codes for CASRPRGGETQYF.

This clone occurred a few times. The V call is TRBV2, the J call TRBJ1-1, with D maybe TRBD1 (5 bases). V lost 4 bases to trimming and J lost 0 bases, with 9 bases between them. CDR1 is SNHLY and CDR2 is FYNNEI in the germline V gene. The CDR3 is 14 residues long. This chain's CDR3 is CASSAGHLNTEAFF. The CDR3 DNA is TGTGCCAGCAGTGCCGGACACCTGAACACTGAAGCTTTCTTT.

The rearrangement links TRBV19 to TRBJ2-1, with 10 bases aligning to TRBD1. V dropped 5 bases and J dropped 4; count of bases not matched to a gene: 5. CDR1 and CDR2 from the germline V gene are LNHDA and SQIVND (reference sequence). This CDR3 region has 15 residues. CDR3 in amino acids: CASSAGTGVYNEQFF. CDR3 in DNA: TGTGCCAGTAGTGCCGGGACAGGGGTTTACAATGAGCAGTTCTTC.

The chain couples TRBV7-9 to TRBJ1-2, with D perhaps TRBD1 (5 bases). CDR1 SEHNR and CDR2 FQNEAQ come from the germline V gene (reference sequence). V was shortened by 7 bases and J by 2 bases, with 17 bases between the two germline ends. This CDR3 has 15 residues. This chain's CDR3 is CASTKDRQLNYGYTF. The CDR3 DNA sequence: TGTGCCAGCACCAAAGATCGACAGTTGAACTATGGCTACACCTTC.